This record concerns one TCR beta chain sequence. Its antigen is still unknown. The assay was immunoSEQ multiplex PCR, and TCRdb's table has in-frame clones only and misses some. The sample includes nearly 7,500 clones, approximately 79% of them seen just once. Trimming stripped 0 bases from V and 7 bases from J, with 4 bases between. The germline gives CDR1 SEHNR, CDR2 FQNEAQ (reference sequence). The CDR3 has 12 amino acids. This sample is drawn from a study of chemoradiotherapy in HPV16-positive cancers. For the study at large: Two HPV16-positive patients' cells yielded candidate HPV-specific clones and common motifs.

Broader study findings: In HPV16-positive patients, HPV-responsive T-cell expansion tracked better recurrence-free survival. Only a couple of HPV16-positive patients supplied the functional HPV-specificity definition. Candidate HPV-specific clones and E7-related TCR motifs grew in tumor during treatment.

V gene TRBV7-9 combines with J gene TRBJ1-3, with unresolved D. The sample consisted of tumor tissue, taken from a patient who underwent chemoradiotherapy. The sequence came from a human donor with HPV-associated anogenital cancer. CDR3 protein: CASSLAVNTIYF. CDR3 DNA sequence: TGTGCCAGCAGCTTAGCGGTGAACACCATATATTTT.